The rows below give T cell receptor beta chains drawn from one sample of a study of T-cell memory formation after mild COVID-19. Each CDR3 protein is one row after TCRdb ran MiXCR on the 5' RACE reads. Seen here are about 190,000 distinct CDR3 sequences, around 26% observed once, and the top ten hold about an eighth. The sequenced material came from PBMCs or a T cell subset sorted from them (not recorded which). The receptors stem from an adult woman who had mild COVID-19 (a few samples of this study predate the infection). Cell type and time point are not known. The CDR3 runs from the conserved cysteine through the conserved F or W. The D gene is left open where the match is weak. A clone size is listed for some rows: how often the clone was seen (once, few, many), or a class if it is expanded.

size	V	J	D	CDR3	DNA
-	TRBV9	TRBJ2-2	-	CASSVGLDTGELFF	TGTGCCAGCAGCGTAGGACTAGACACCGGGGAGCTGTTTTTT
few	TRBV2	TRBJ2-7	TRBD1	CASTQQGPQYF	TGTGCCAGCACACAACAGGGGCCGCAGTACTTC
many	TRBV21-1	TRBJ2-7	-	CASSKVPDYEQYF	TGTGCCAGCAGCAAAGTCCCAGACTACGAGCAGTACTTC
-	TRBV12-3/TRBV12-4	TRBJ2-7	-	CASSFGGTYEQYF	TGTGCCAGCAGTTTTGGGGGAACCTACGAGCAGTACTTC
-	TRBV11-2	TRBJ2-5	TRBD2	CASSRGTSGAQETQYF	TGTGCCAGCAGCCGCGGGACTAGCGGGGCCCAAGAGACCCAGTACTTC
many	TRBV5-4	TRBJ2-1	-	CASSLGLEGWDINEQFF	TGTGCCAGCAGCTTGGGGCTAGAAGGATGGGATATCAATGAGCAGTTCTTC
few	TRBV12-3/TRBV12-4	TRBJ2-7	-	CASSLGQVPYEQYF	TGTGCCAGCAGTTTAGGACAGGTACCCTACGAGCAGTACTTC
-	TRBV19	TRBJ2-4	-	CASSIFGDTHKNIQYF	TGTGCCAGTAGTATCTTCGGGGACACCCACAAAAACATTCAGTACTTC
-	TRBV4-3	TRBJ2-2	TRBD1	CASSPRGTGVTGELFF	TGCGCCAGCAGCCCAAGGGGGACAGGGGTCACCGGGGAGCTGTTTTTT
-	TRBV6-2/TRBV6-3	TRBJ2-3	TRBD2	CASSWTSGRAGTDTQYF	TGTGCCAGCAGTTGGACTAGCGGGAGGGCCGGGACAGATACGCAGTATTTT
few	TRBV29-1	TRBJ2-1	-	CSVEDRGTVTYNEQFF	TGCAGCGTTGAAGATCGCGGAACAGTTACCTACAATGAGCAGTTCTTC
many	TRBV29-1	TRBJ2-3	-	CTGTGVSTDTQYF	TGCACCGGGACTGGGGTGTCGACAGATACGCAGTATTTT
few	TRBV2	TRBJ1-1	-	CASRERMGNTEAFF	TGTGCCAGCAGGGAGAGGATGGGGAACACTGAAGCTTTCTTT
-	TRBV20-1	TRBJ2-7	-	CSARDISAGRHYEQYF	TGCAGTGCTAGAGATATCTCGGCGGGGCGACATTACGAGCAGTACTTC
-	TRBV6-2/TRBV6-3	TRBJ1-1	-	CASSYRWGTEAFF	TGTGCCAGCAGTTACCGTTGGGGGACTGAAGCTTTCTTT
-	TRBV2	TRBJ2-5	-	CASVEVGGRGETQYF	TGTGCCAGCGTTGAAGTCGGGGGGCGAGGAGAGACCCAGTACTTC
-	TRBV23-1	TRBJ2-1	TRBD2	CASSQSSGGSYNEQFF	TGCGCCAGCAGTCAATCTAGCGGGGGCTCCTACAATGAGCAGTTCTTC
-	TRBV30	TRBJ2-7	-	CAWSVFVWEQYF	TGTGCCTGGAGTGTATTTGTGTGGGAGCAGTACTTC
-	TRBV5-1	TRBJ1-1	-	CASSPWGSNTEAFF	TGCGCCAGCAGCCCTTGGGGCTCTAACACTGAAGCTTTCTTT
few	TRBV7-3	TRBJ2-2	TRBD1	CASSAGTGVSGELFF	TGTGCCAGCAGCGCCGGGACAGGGGTCAGCGGGGAGCTGTTTTTT
-	TRBV7-2	TRBJ1-2	TRBD1	CASSLRDRGRFGGYTF	TGTGCCAGCAGCTTAAGGGACAGGGGGCGTTTCGGTGGCTACACCTTC
few	TRBV29-1	TRBJ1-3	-	CSVERSRSSGNTIYF	TGCAGCGTTGAAAGGTCCCGCAGCTCTGGAAACACCATATATTTT
-	TRBV9	TRBJ2-7	-	CASSLHSGTSYEQYF	TGTGCCAGCAGCCTCCACAGCGGCACCTCCTACGAGCAGTACTTC
-	TRBV13	TRBJ1-2	-	CASSFLVLSNYGYTF	TGTGCCAGCAGCTTTCTTGTCCTTTCGAACTATGGCTACACCTTC
few	TRBV5-1	TRBJ2-1	TRBD2	CASSLLLAGGNEQFF	TGCGCCAGCAGCTTACTACTAGCGGGAGGCAATGAGCAGTTCTTC
-	TRBV2	TRBJ2-5	TRBD2	CASSEGGGFQETQYF	TGTGCCAGCAGTGAAGGCGGGGGGTTCCAAGAGACCCAGTACTTC
few	TRBV7-9	TRBJ2-1	TRBD2	CASSPLAGNYNEQFF	TGTGCCAGCAGCCCGCTAGCGGGCAACTACAATGAGCAGTTCTTC
-	TRBV6-2/TRBV6-3	TRBJ2-2	-	CASGSYLTVGLFF	TGTGCCAGCGGGAGCTATCTAACGGTTGGGCTGTTTTTT
few	TRBV3-1	TRBJ1-1	-	CASSPDSLGAFF	TGTGCCAGCAGCCCGGACTCGTTGGGGGCTTTCTTT
-	TRBV15	TRBJ2-4	-	CATRDTKNIQYF	TGTGCCACGAGGGACACAAAAAACATTCAGTACTTC
-	TRBV12-5	TRBJ2-3	-	CASGLGLTDTQYF	TGTGCTAGTGGTTTAGGCCTCACAGATACGCAGTATTTT
once	TRBV9	TRBJ2-5	TRBD2	CASSVASRGGETQYF	TGTGCCAGCAGCGTAGCGTCACGCGGGGGGGAGACCCAGTACTTC